Detailed here is one T cell receptor (beta chain). In the authors' methods: How many nucleated cells were present was estimated from reference gene primer amplification. Repertoires were generated with immunoSEQ multiplex PCR, while TCRdb's copy carries only in-frame clones and drops some. V and J calls and clone size are given by that table; D and trimming were obtained from the DNA. Of about 38,000 clones listed, around four fifths are singletons. These data come from a study of blood T cell repertoires in COVID-19. Study background: Collection of acute and convalescent COVID-19 samples took place in the United States, Italy and Spain. PBMCs, B-cell-depleted T cells, or T cells provided the cDNA or gDNA that made up the material.

The CDR3 extends over 14 amino acids. The germline V and J ends were trimmed by 3 bases and 3 bases, with 9 bases remaining between them. Germline V CDR1 and CDR2: LNHDA, SQIVND (reference sequence). This TCR derives from a man in his fifties with active COVID-19. The chain joins TRBV19 to TRBJ1-3; D is unresolved. The sequencing input was peripheral blood. The CDR3, as DNA: TGTGCCAGTAGTATGGGAGGATTTGGAAACACCATATATTTT. Amino acids: CASSMGGFGNTIYF.